The clone carrying this T cell receptor beta chain was seen only a few times. The antigen remains unidentified. Making use of molecular barcodes, quantitative 5'-RACE generated TCR beta libraries. TCRdb processed the 5' RACE reads anew with MiXCR; each CDR3 protein has one entry. The sample consists of about 220,000 distinct CDR3 sequences, 5.5% to 7.5% of them appearing once. This specimen comes from a study of CD8 T cells in ankylosing spondylitis. Study outcomes and limitations: Reportedly, significant enrichment of disease-linked clones occurred in matched ankylosing spondylitis synovial fluid. For ankylosing spondylitis blood, a TCR beta motif of seven to nine highly homologous variants appeared characteristic.

Input material: blood, either unsorted or a sorted T cell fraction (not recorded which). The sequence was collected from a male donor with ankylosing spondylitis.

In DNA form, the CDR3 reads TGTGCCAGCACCCGCCGGGGCGGGGCGAGGTACATTCAGTACTTC. Translation: CASTRRGGARYIQYF. The J gene is TRBJ2-4, the V gene TRBV27; weak D call: TRBD2 (6 bases). Trimming cost V 7 bases and J 8 bases, with 21 bases left between them. Germline CDR1 MNHEY, CDR2 SMNVEV (reference sequence). The CDR3 extends over 15 amino acids.